The clone carrying this TCR beta chain occurred a few times. Here immunoSEQ multiplex PCR was the method, and the copy in TCRdb shows in-frame clones only, minus some. The sample has fewer than 550,000 clones; almost 80% are singletons. The data were taken from a study of shared clonotypes between healthy human individuals. This CDR3 has 15 amino acids. CDR1 and CDR2 from the germline V gene are ENHRY and SYGVKD. The V gene lost 5 bases and the J gene lost 0 bases, with 13 bases spanning the gap. The TCR originated in a woman between 40 and 55 years old in good health. Some clones in this sample may be carry-over from other donors' samples. V and J are TRBV10-3 and TRBJ1-1; a possible D gene is TRBD1 (5 bases). Sequenced sample: PBMCs. In nucleotides, the CDR3 is TGTGCCATCAGTCAGACAGTCACTATGAACACTGAAGCTTTCTTT. Translation gives CAISQTVTMNTEAFF.